This TCR beta chain derives from a study of CD8+CD57+ T cells in acquired aplastic anemia. On the study more broadly: An average of roughly 3.2 ug of DNA was obtained from sorted CD4+ and CD8+ cells. Study results and limitations: Patients and healthy controls showed no significant CD8+ Simpson's diversity difference. The number of CD8+ CDR3 sequences shared by patients and controls was about 30.

As to this clonotype: What it binds is not known. The junction departs from the called germline gene at one end, perhaps through a read error.

TCR beta VDJ and CDR3 profiling used genomic DNA as template. TCRdb reprocessed the reads with MiXCR, giving one entry per CDR3 protein. In the table there are 250,000 to 350,000 distinct CDR3 sequences, about 56% of which are singletons. This TCR was recovered from a human donor with severe aplastic anemia or a healthy control (not recorded which). Sequencing input: sorted CD4+, CD8+, or CD8+CD57+ T cells (not recorded which) from PBMCs.

The CDR3 is CASSQTGYDLNTEAFF. The CDR3 coding sequence is TGCGCCAGCAGCCAAACAGGGTATGACTTGAACACTGAAGCTTTCTTT. The chain links TRBV7-9 to TRBJ1-1, with D possibly matching TRBD1 (6 bases). The germline V gene has CDR1 SEHNR and CDR2 FQNEAQ (reference sequence). The CDR3 has 16 amino acids. Together with reference TRBV7-9 and TRBJ1-1, the CDR3 gives the full variable domain: DTGVSQNPRHKITKRGQNVTFRCDPISEHNRLYWYRQTLGQGPEFLTYFQNEAQLEKSRLLSDRFSAERPKGSFSTLEIQRTEQGDSAMYLCASSQTGYDLNTEAFFGQGTRLTVV.